This T cell receptor (beta chain) was observed in a study of post-analysis software for immune sequencing data. Study-wide background: Patients with relapsing-remitting, secondary progressive and progressive-relapsing multiple sclerosis courses were all represented. General study points: Controls had lower frequencies than patients of about 5 TRBV segments, which included TRBV5-6, TRBV5-1 and TRBV20-1. Significantly lower normalized Chao1 diversity was seen in multiple sclerosis patients than in controls. Samples from one preparation batch, clustered by F measure, grouped strongly together.

Points on this clonotype: The antigen remains undetermined. A read error may produce the germline difference seen at one junction end.

Unique molecular identifiers were built into the TCR beta cDNA libraries. T cells, roughly 1 to 10 million of them, yielded 500,000 or so cDNA molecules. TCRdb independently ran MiXCR on the PCR reads; one entry per CDR3 protein. The sample contains 750,000 to 950,000 distinct CDR3 sequences, around 42% of which appear only once. Germline CDR1 MGHDK, CDR2 SYGVNS. The CDR3 is 13 amino acids. V gene TRBV25-1 combines with J gene TRBJ1-1; the D gene is possibly TRBD1 (5 bases). The source material was blood. The sequence was collected from a girl aged 10-17 years with multiple sclerosis. CDR3 amino acids: CAGRTSGAPEAFF. CDR3 sequence (DNA): TGTGCCGGCAGAACGTCCGGGGCTCCTGAAGCTTTCTTT.